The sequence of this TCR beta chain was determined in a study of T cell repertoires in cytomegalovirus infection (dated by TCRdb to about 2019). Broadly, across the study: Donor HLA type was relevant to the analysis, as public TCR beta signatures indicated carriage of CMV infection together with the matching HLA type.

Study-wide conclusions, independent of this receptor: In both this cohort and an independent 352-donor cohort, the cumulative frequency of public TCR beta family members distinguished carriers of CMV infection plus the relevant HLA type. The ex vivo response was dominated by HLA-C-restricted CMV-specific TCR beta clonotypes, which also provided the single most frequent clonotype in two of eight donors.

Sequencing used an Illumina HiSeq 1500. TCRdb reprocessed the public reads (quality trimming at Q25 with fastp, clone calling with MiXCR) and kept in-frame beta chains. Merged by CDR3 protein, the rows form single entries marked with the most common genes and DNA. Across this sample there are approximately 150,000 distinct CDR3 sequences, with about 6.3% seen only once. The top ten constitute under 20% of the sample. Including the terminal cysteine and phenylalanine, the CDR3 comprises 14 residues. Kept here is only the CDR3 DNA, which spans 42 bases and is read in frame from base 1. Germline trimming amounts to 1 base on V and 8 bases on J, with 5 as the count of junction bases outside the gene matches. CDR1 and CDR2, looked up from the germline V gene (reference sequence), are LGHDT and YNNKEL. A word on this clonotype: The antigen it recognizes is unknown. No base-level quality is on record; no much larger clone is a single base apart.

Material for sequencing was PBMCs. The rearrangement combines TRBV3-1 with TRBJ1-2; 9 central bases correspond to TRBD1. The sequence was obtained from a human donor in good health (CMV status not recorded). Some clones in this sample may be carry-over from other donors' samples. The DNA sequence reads TGTGCCAGCAGCCAAGGCCGGACAGGGGACGGCTACACCTTC. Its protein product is CASSQGRTGDGYTF.